Shown below are 7 T cell receptor beta chains from a single sample sequenced in a study of control samples from healthy donors and cancer patients. Here immunoSEQ multiplex PCR was the method, and the copy in TCRdb shows in-frame clones only, minus some. The sample contains around 76,000 clones, approximately 88% of which appear only once. Material for sequencing was PBMCs. These receptors were taken from a woman aged 50 to 60 with colorectal cancer.

The rearrangement links TRBV9 to TRBJ2-3; tentative D call: TRBD1 (5 bases). Germline V CDR1 and CDR2: SGDLS, YYNGEE. Trimming took 3 bases from V and 0 from J, leaving 8 bases between them. This CDR3 is built from 14 residues. The DNA of the CDR3 is TGTGCCAGCAGCGAACGACAGAGCACAGATACGCAGTATTTT. It is translated as CASSERQSTDTQYF.

The chain combines TRBV7-9 with TRBJ2-3; D might be TRBD1 (6 bases). Germline V CDR1 and CDR2: SEHNR, FQNEAQ (reference sequence). CDR3 size: 13 residues. V shed 4 bases and J shed 6 bases, with 11 bases lying between them. The CDR3: CASSYPGVDTQYF. The CDR3 DNA is TGTGCCAGCAGCTACCCAGGGGTGGATACGCAGTATTTT.

The rearrangement links TRBV3-1 (or the pseudogene TRBV3-2) to TRBJ2-3; D not certain. V dropped 8 bases and J dropped 8 bases, with 11 bases sitting between them. The CDR3 loop spans 11 amino acids. Germline V gives CDR1 LGHDT, CDR2 YNNKEL (reference sequence). CDR3 region: CASSQETTQYF. CDR3 nucleotides: TGTGCCAGCTCACAAGAGACTACGCAGTATTTT.

The gene calls are TRBV7-2 and TRBJ1-2; D unclear. Germline lookup yields CDR1 SGHTA and CDR2 FQGNSA. Trimming cost V 5 bases and J 0 bases, with 13 bases left between them. There are 15 residues in the CDR3. The CDR3 reads CASSLMVVTNYGYTF. CDR3 DNA: TGTGCCAGCAGCCTCATGGTGGTCACTAACTATGGCTACACCTTC.

The chain is built from TRBV29-1 and TRBJ2-4; D ambiguous. Germline-derived CDR1 and CDR2 are SQVTM and ANQGSEA. This CDR3 has 13 residues. The ends were cut back, 4 bases at V and 0 bases at J, with 7 bases in the middle. The CDR3 region has the DNA TGCAGCGTTGGGTTGGGAGCCAAAAACATTCAGTACTTC. Amino acids: CSVGLGAKNIQYF.

This chain uses TRBV11-3 with TRBJ2-5; tentatively, D is TRBD1 (5 bases). The CDR3 extends over 16 amino acids. CDR1 and CDR2 from the germline V gene are SGHNT and YENEEA. V lost 3 bases, J lost 2 bases, and 16 bases lay in between. CDR3 DNA: TGTGCCAGCAGCTTGGCCACAGGTGGGGTGCAAGAGACCCAGTACTTC. Translation gives CASSLATGGVQETQYF.

Only one count was recorded for this clone. The chain has TRBV6-4 and TRBJ1-2; 9 nucleotides agree with TRBD1. V was clipped by 0 bases and J by 8 bases; unmatched bases: 4. Germline V CDR1 and CDR2: MRHNA, SNTAGT. This CDR3 is built from 14 residues. The CDR3 nucleotides are TGTGCCAGCAGTGACTCGGACAGGGGAGGGGGCTACACCTTC. Encoded protein: CASSDSDRGGGYTF.